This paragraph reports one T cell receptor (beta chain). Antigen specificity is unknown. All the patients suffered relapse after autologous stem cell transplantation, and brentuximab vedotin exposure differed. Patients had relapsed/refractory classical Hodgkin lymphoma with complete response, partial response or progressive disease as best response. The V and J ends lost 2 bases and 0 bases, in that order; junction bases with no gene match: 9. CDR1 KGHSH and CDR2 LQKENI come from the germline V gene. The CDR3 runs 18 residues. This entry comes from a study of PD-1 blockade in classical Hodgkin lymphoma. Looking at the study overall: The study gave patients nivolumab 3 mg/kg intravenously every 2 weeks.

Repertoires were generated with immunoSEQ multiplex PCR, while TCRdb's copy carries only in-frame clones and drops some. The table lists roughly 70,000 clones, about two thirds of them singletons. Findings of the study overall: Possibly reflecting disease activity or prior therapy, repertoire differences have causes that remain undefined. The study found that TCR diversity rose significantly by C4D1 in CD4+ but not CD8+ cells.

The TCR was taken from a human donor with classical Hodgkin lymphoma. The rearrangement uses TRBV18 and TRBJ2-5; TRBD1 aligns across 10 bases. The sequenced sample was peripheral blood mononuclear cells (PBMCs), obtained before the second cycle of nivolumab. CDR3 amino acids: CASSPEELGQGYQETQYF. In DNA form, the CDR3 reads TGTGCCAGCTCACCAGAGGAGTTGGGACAGGGGTACCAAGAGACCCAGTACTTC.